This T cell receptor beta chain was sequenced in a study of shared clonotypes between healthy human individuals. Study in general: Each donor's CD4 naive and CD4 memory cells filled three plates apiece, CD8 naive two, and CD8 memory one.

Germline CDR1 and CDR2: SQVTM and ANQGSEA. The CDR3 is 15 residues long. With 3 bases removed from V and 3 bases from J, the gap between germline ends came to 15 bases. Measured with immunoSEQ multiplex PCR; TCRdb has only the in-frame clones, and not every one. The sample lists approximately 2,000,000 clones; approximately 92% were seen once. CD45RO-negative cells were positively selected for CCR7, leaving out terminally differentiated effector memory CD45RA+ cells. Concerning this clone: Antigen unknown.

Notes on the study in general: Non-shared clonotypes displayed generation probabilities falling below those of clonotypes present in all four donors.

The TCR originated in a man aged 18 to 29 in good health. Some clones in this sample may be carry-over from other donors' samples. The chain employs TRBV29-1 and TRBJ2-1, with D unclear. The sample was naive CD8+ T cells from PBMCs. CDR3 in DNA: TGCAGCGTTGAGGAAAAGGAGACATACTACAATGAGCAGTTCTTC. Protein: CSVEEKETYYNEQFF.